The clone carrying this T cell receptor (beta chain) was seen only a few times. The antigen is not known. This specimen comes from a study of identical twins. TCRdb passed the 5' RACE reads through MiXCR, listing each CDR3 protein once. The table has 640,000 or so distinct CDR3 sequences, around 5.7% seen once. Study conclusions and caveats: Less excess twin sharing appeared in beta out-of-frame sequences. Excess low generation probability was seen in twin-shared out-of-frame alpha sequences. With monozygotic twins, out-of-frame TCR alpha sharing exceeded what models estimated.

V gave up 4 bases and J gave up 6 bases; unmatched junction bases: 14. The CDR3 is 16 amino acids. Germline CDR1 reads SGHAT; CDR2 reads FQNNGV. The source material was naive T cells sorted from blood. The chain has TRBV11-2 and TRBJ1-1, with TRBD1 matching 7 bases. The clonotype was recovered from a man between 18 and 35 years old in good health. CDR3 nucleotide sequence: TGTGCCAGCAGCTCAGAACAAGGGGGCTTAAGGGCTGAAGCTTTCTTT. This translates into CASSSEQGGLRAEAFF.